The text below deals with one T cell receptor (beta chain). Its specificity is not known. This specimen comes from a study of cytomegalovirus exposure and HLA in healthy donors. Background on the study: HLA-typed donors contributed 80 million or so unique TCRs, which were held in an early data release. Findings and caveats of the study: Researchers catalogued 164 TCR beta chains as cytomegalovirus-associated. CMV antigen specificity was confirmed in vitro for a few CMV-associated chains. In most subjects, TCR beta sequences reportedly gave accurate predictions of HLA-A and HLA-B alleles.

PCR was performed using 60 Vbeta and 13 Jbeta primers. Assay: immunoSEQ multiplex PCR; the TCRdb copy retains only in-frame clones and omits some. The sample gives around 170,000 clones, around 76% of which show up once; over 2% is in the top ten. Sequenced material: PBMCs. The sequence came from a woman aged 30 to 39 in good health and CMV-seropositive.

CDR3 loop: CSGRQVGDTQYF. For the CDR3, the DNA is TGCAGCGGCAGACAGGTCGGGGATACGCAGTATTTT. J is TRBJ2-3 and V is TRBV29-1; a weak D match, TRBD1 (6 bases). CDR3 length: 12 amino acids. Germline-derived CDR1 and CDR2 are SQVTM and ANQGSEA. Trimming took 7 bases from V and 6 from J, leaving 14 bases between them.